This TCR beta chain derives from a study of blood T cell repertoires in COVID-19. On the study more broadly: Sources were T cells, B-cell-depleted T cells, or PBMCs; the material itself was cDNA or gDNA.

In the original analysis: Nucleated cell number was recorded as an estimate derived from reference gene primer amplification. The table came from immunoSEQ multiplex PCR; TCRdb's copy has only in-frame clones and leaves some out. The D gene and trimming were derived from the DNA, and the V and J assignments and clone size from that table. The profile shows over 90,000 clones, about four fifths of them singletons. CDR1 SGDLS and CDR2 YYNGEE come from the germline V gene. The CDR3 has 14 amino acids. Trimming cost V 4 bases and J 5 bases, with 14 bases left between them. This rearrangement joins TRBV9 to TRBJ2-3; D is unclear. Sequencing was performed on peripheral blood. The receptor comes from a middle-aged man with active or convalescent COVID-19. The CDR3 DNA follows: TGTGCCAGCAGCCCCTCTCCGAGAGGAGATACGCAGTATTTT. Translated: CASSPSPRGDTQYF.